These 21 T cell receptor beta chains were all obtained from the same sample, sequenced in a study of shared clonotypes between healthy human individuals. The naive CD8 fraction comprised CD45RO-negative cells positively selected for CCR7 and excluded terminally differentiated effector memory CD45RA+ cells. Profiling relied on immunoSEQ multiplex PCR, and the TCRdb table lists in-frame clones only, not all of them. Of about 2.2 million clones in the sample, around 93% were seen once. Sequenced sample: naive CD8+ T cells from PBMCs. Every receptor here comes from a man aged 18 to 29 in good health. Some clones in this sample may be carry-over from other donors' samples.

The rearrangement uses TRBV28 and TRBJ2-3; 9 bases map to TRBD2. The germline gives CDR1 MDHEN, CDR2 SYDVKM. The CDR3 has 16 amino acids. Losses at the gene ends were 2 bases for V and 6 bases for J; bases not matched to a gene: 9. The CDR3 reads CASSLEAGGRADTQYF. CDR3 DNA sequence: TGTGCCAGCAGTTTAGAGGCGGGAGGGAGGGCCGATACGCAGTATTTT.

The V gene is TRBV4-2, the J gene TRBJ2-5, with D possibly being TRBD1 or TRBD2 (7 bases each). Trimming cost V 3 bases and J 1 base, with 18 bases left between them. This CDR3 comprises 17 residues. Looked up from germline, CDR1 is LGHNA and CDR2 is YNFKEQ. The CDR3 coding sequence is TGTGCCAGCAGCCATATAAGGGGGCTAGCGGCCCAAGAGACCCAGTACTTC. Its protein is CASSHIRGLAAQETQYF.

The V gene is TRBV5-1, the J gene TRBJ2-7, with D maybe TRBD1 (6 bases). CDR1 and CDR2 (germline): SGHRS, YFSETQ. The CDR3 consists of 16 residues. Trimming took 0 bases from V and 3 from J, leaving 16 bases between them. CDR3 protein: CASSLAPGHSYYEQYF. CDR3 coding DNA: TGCGCCAGCAGCTTGGCACCGGGACACTCGTACTACGAGCAGTACTTC.

This chain joins TRBV14 and TRBJ2-7; tentatively, D is TRBD2 (6 bases). V lost 4 bases and J 4 bases, leaving 14 bases between the germline ends. Germline V CDR1 and CDR2: SGHDN, FVKESK. This CDR3 spans 14 amino acids. CDR3 sequence (DNA): TGTGCCAGCAGCCCCCGTGGGACTCCTTACGAGCAGTACTTC. The encoded protein is CASSPRGTPYEQYF. Full variable domain (missing parts from reference TRBV14 and TRBJ2-7): EAGVTQFPSHSVIEKGQTVTLRCDPISGHDNLYWYRRVMGKEIKFLLHFVKESKQDESGMPNNRFLAERTGGTYSTLKVQPAELEDSGVYFCASSPRGTPYEQYFGPGTRLTVT.

The chain links TRBV7-9 to TRBJ2-3; the match to TRBD2 covers 7 bases. The V and J ends lost 3 bases and 0 bases, in that order; junction bases with no gene match: 9. The CDR3 is 17 amino acids. Germline CDR1 reads SEHNR; CDR2 reads FQNEAQ (reference sequence). The CDR3 loop reads CASSLPSGLDSTDTQYF. The CDR3 nucleotides are TGTGCCAGCAGCTTGCCTAGCGGCCTAGACAGCACAGATACGCAGTATTTT.

CDR3 nucleotide sequence: TGTGCCAGCAGCTTGAGACTAGCGGGAGTCCAATCCTACGAGCAGTACTTC. The encoded protein is CASSLRLAGVQSYEQYF. The rearrangement joins TRBV13 to TRBJ2-7; 12 nucleotides line up with TRBD2. This CDR3 has 17 amino acids. CDR1 and CDR2 (germline): PRHDT, FYEKMQ (reference sequence). J was trimmed by 1 base and V by 3 bases; bases with no gene match: 7.

The V call is TRBV28, the J call TRBJ1-5; D is ambiguous. This CDR3 contains 15 residues. Germline-derived CDR1 and CDR2 are MDHEN and SYDVKM. Deletions cut 4 bases from V and 3 bases from J, with 13 bases between. The CDR3 region has the DNA TGTGCCAGCAGTTGGACGGTCGATTTCAATCAGCCCCAGCATTTT. The encoded protein is CASSWTVDFNQPQHF.

V is TRBV28 and J is TRBJ1-2; D uncertain. V lost 4 bases, J lost 0 bases, and 18 bases lay in between. Germline V gene data show CDR1 as MDHEN and CDR2 as SYDVKM. This CDR3 has 17 amino acids. CDR3 DNA sequence: TGTGCCAGCAGTTACGCGGCAGGAAAAAGAACTAACTATGGCTACACCTTC. It encodes CASSYAAGKRTNYGYTF.

This chain joins TRBV19 and TRBJ2-5, with 9 bases aligning to TRBD1. The ends lost 3 bases at V and 3 bases at J; junction bases unmatched: 14. This CDR3 region has 18 residues. In germline, CDR1 is LNHDA, CDR2 SQIVND (reference sequence). CDR3 amino acids: CASSIGGPTGGAEETQYF. CDR3 nucleotides: TGTGCCAGTAGTATTGGAGGTCCGACAGGGGGGGCGGAAGAGACCCAGTACTTC. Based on the CDR3 plus reference TRBV19 and TRBJ2-5, the full variable domain is DGGITQSPKYLFRKEGQNVTLSCEQNLNHDAMYWYRQDPGQGLRLIYYSQIVNDFQKGDIAEGYSVSREKKESFPLTVTSAQKNPTAFYLCASSIGGPTGGAEETQYFGPGTRLLVL.

The V call is TRBV13, the J call TRBJ1-2; D ambiguous. V lost 2 bases to trimming and J lost 0 bases, with 10 bases between them. This CDR3 spans 15 amino acids. CDR1 PRHDT and CDR2 FYEKMQ come from the germline V gene (reference sequence). In DNA, the CDR3 is TGTGCCAGCAGCTTACTAGCTGAAGCTAACTATGGCTACACCTTC. Protein product: CASSLLAEANYGYTF.

The chain combines TRBV29-1 with TRBJ2-1; D gene unclear. CDR3 size: 14 residues. V lost 3 bases, J lost 12 bases, and 21 bases lay in between. Germline V gene sequence: CDR1 SQVTM, CDR2 ANQGSEA. DNA for the CDR3: TGCAGCGTTGAGGGTTTTACCGGCGGACGTTGGCAGTTCTTC. Residues: CSVEGFTGGRWQFF.

The CDR3 nucleotides read TGCAGCGTTGAACGCATCGGACTAGCGGGAAACGAGCAGTACTTC. Protein sequence: CSVERIGLAGNEQYF. V and J are TRBV29-1 and TRBJ2-7; 12 nucleotides match TRBD2. The germline gives CDR1 SQVTM, CDR2 ANQGSEA. The J segment lost 5 bases and the V segment lost 2 bases, leaving 7 bases of the junction unmatched. The CDR3 runs 15 residues.

The chain employs TRBV11-2 and TRBJ1-1; D not resolved. CDR3 length equals 16 residues. CDR1 is SGHAT and CDR2 is FQNNGV in the germline V gene. V lost 4 bases and J lost 1, with 16 bases in between. The CDR3 protein is CASSSPMRQQNTEAFF. CDR3 nucleotide sequence: TGTGCCAGCAGCTCACCAATGCGGCAGCAGAACACTGAAGCTTTCTTT.

Comments on this clone: In the same sample, other DNA sequences code for this CDR3. The CDR3 protein is CASSIGTGGGETQYF. CDR3 in DNA: TGTGCCAGTAGTATAGGGACAGGGGGCGGCGAGACCCAGTACTTC. The chain uses TRBV19 and TRBJ2-5; TRBD1 matches at 11 bases. The CDR3 length is 15 residues. Germline CDR1 and CDR2: LNHDA and SQIVND (reference sequence). J lost 5 bases, V lost 1 base, and 3 bases had no gene match.

This sequence joins TRBV28 and TRBJ2-1, with D possibly being TRBD1 (7 bases). The CDR3 totals 19 residues. Per the germline V gene, CDR1 is MDHEN and CDR2 is SYDVKM. V was pared by 3 bases and J by 3 bases, with 24 bases between. The CDR3 spells CASSFLFNPQGGFYNEQFF. The CDR3 DNA follows: TGTGCCAGCAGTTTCCTCTTCAATCCCCAGGGGGGATTCTACAATGAGCAGTTCTTC.

The chain recombines TRBV28 with TRBJ2-7; possibly TRBD2 for D (6 bases). Trimming pared 4 bases from V and 4 bases from J, leaving 14 bases between. CDR3 length: 14 residues. CDR1 and CDR2 (germline): MDHEN, SYDVKM. DNA for the CDR3: TGTGCCAGCAGTTCGGCCCTCGGAGGGTACGAGCAGTACTTC. Residues: CASSSALGGYEQYF.

The chain combines TRBV30 with TRBJ1-4; possibly TRBD1 for D (5 bases). V was shortened by 7 bases and J by 7 bases, with 13 bases between the two germline ends. In germline, CDR1 is GTSNPN, CDR2 SVGIG (reference sequence). The CDR3 length is 12 residues. This CDR3 is CASLGPSEKLFF. Written as DNA, the CDR3 is TGTGCCTCACTGGGGCCGAGTGAAAAACTGTTTTTT.

On this clone: The same CDR3 can be traced to other DNA sequences in this sample. The chain carries TRBV27 and TRBJ2-7; D is possibly TRBD1 (5 bases). V was cut by 3 bases and J by 3 bases, with 9 bases left in between. The CDR3 is 13 amino acids. CDR1 and CDR2 (germline): MNHEY, SMNVEV (reference sequence). The CDR3 is CASSFSRDYEQYF. The CDR3 bases are TGTGCCAGCAGTTTCAGCAGGGACTACGAGCAGTACTTC.

The J gene is TRBJ1-5, the V gene TRBV27; D gene ambiguous. This CDR3 region has 14 residues. Germline assignment: CDR1 MNHEY and CDR2 SMNVEV (reference sequence). V lost 6 bases, J lost 5 bases, and 14 bases lay in between. CDR3 nucleotide sequence: TGTGCCAGCAGACAAGTCCCCGGGGATCAGCCCCAGCATTTT. Its protein is CASRQVPGDQPQHF.

The CDR3: CASSHPRVQTGNTIYF. The CDR3 coding sequence is TGTGCCAGCTCACACCCCAGGGTGCAGACTGGAAACACCATATATTTT. The chain carries TRBV18 and TRBJ1-3; possibly TRBD1 for D (5 bases). In germline, CDR1 is KGHSH, CDR2 LQKENI. Trimming cost V 4 bases and J 2 bases, with 15 bases left between them. This CDR3 contains 16 residues.

A word on this clone: Other nucleotide sequences in the sample specify the same CDR3. V is TRBV5-1 and J is TRBJ2-1; TRBD2 is a possible D gene (6 bases). The ends were cut back, 0 bases at V and 7 bases at J, with 8 bases in the middle. The germline V gene has CDR1 SGHRS and CDR2 YFSETQ. The CDR3 covers 13 residues. CDR3 sequence reads: CASSLARGNEQFF. The CDR3 DNA follows: TGCGCCAGCAGCTTGGCTCGGGGGAATGAGCAGTTCTTC.